These T cell receptor beta chains were read from a single sample in a study of spatial heterogeneity in lung cancer. TCRdb re-called the 5' RACE reads with MiXCR, one entry per CDR3 protein. In the table there are about 10,000 distinct CDR3 sequences, around 3% of which are singletons. The sequences come from lung tumor tissue, collected at surgery. Receptors originate from a male donor with early-stage non-small cell lung cancer. The CDR3 runs from the conserved cysteine through the conserved F or W. The order of the fields is clone size, CDR3 length, V gene, J gene, D gene, CDR3 protein, CDR3 DNA. The D gene is left open where the match is weak. Not all rows give a size; the values are once, few, many and, for expanded clones, a class.

clone size: few; CDR3 length: 13; V gene: TRBV5-1; J gene: TRBJ2-2; D gene: -; CDR3 protein: CASSVVDTGELFF; CDR3 DNA: TGCGCCAGCAGCGTGGTCGACACCGGGGAGCTGTTTTTT
clone size: many; CDR3 length: 15; V gene: TRBV25-1; J gene: TRBJ1-1; D gene: -; CDR3 protein: CASSESVGWGTEAFF; CDR3 DNA: TGTGCCAGCAGTGAATCCGTAGGGTGGGGCACTGAAGCTTTCTTT
clone size: medium-sized; CDR3 length: 15; V gene: TRBV7-9; J gene: TRBJ2-3; D gene: -; CDR3 protein: CASSLLDYTTDTQYF; CDR3 DNA: TGTGCCAGCAGCTTACTTGACTACACCACAGATACGCAGTATTTT
clone size: many; CDR3 length: 17; V gene: TRBV11-2; J gene: TRBJ2-3; D gene: TRBD1; CDR3 protein: CASSFSGTGGSTDTQYF; CDR3 DNA: TGTGCCAGCAGCTTCTCCGGGACAGGGGGTAGCACAGATACGCAGTATTTT
clone size: many; CDR3 length: 12; V gene: TRBV7-8; J gene: TRBJ2-2; D gene: -; CDR3 protein: CASPHGGGELFF; CDR3 DNA: TGTGCCAGCCCTCACGGCGGCGGGGAGCTGTTTTTT
clone size: many; CDR3 length: 13; V gene: TRBV7-3; J gene: TRBJ2-3; D gene: -; CDR3 protein: CASSVDRTDTQYF; CDR3 DNA: TGTGCCAGCAGCGTCGACAGGACAGATACGCAGTATTTT
clone size: many; CDR3 length: 15; V gene: TRBV5-1; J gene: TRBJ2-6; D gene: -; CDR3 protein: CASSLDPGGANVLTF; CDR3 DNA: TGCGCCAGCAGCTTGGACCCAGGTGGTGCCAACGTCCTGACTTTC
clone size: medium-sized; CDR3 length: 14; V gene: TRBV20-1; J gene: TRBJ2-4; D gene: TRBD1; CDR3 protein: CSASVTGAKNIQYF; CDR3 DNA: TGCAGTGCGAGCGTGACAGGGGCCAAAAACATTCAGTACTTC
clone size: many; CDR3 length: 9; V gene: TRBV10-1; J gene: TRBJ2-7; D gene: -; CDR3 protein: CASSEGQYF; CDR3 DNA: TGCGCCAGCAGCGAGGGGCAGTACTTC
clone size: medium-sized; CDR3 length: 13; V gene: TRBV7-9; J gene: TRBJ1-1; D gene: TRBD1; CDR3 protein: CASSEGQGTEAFF; CDR3 DNA: TGTGCCAGCAGCGAGGGACAGGGGACTGAAGCTTTCTTT
clone size: medium-sized; CDR3 length: 14; V gene: TRBV29-1; J gene: TRBJ2-1; D gene: -; CDR3 protein: CSVDSSPPYNEQFF; CDR3 DNA: TGCAGCGTTGATTCATCCCCCCCCTACAATGAGCAGTTCTTC
clone size: many; CDR3 length: 13; V gene: TRBV11-2; J gene: TRBJ1-3; D gene: -; CDR3 protein: CASSYPSGNTIYF; CDR3 DNA: TGTGCCAGCAGCTACCCCTCTGGAAACACCATATATTTT
clone size: many; CDR3 length: 16; V gene: TRBV7-9; J gene: TRBJ2-1; D gene: -; CDR3 protein: CASSAPAIPSYNEQFF; CDR3 DNA: TGTGCCAGCAGCGCGCCCGCGATCCCCTCCTACAATGAGCAGTTCTTC
clone size: few; CDR3 length: 14; V gene: TRBV5-5; J gene: TRBJ1-3; D gene: TRBD1; CDR3 protein: CASSWDRSGNTIYF; CDR3 DNA: TGTGCCAGCAGCTGGGACAGATCTGGAAACACCATATATTTT
clone size: many; CDR3 length: 17; V gene: TRBV11-2; J gene: TRBJ2-3; D gene: TRBD1; CDR3 protein: CASSFSGTGGLTDTQYF; CDR3 DNA: TGTGCCAGCAGCTTCTCGGGTACAGGGGGCCTCACAGATACGCAGTATTTT
clone size: many; CDR3 length: 15; V gene: TRBV6-5; J gene: TRBJ2-3; D gene: -; CDR3 protein: CASSYGGFITDTQYF; CDR3 DNA: TGTGCCAGCAGTTATGGGGGGTTTATCACAGATACGCAGTATTTT
clone size: many; CDR3 length: 13; V gene: TRBV4-2; J gene: TRBJ2-7; D gene: -; CDR3 protein: CASSQDRRYEQYF; CDR3 DNA: TGTGCCAGCAGCCAAGATAGGCGCTACGAGCAGTACTTC
clone size: many; CDR3 length: 16; V gene: TRBV20-1; J gene: TRBJ2-3; D gene: TRBD1; CDR3 protein: CSARNIGGWGSDTQYF; CDR3 DNA: TGCAGTGCTAGAAATATAGGGGGCTGGGGGTCGGATACGCAGTATTTT
clone size: many; CDR3 length: 15; V gene: TRBV27; J gene: TRBJ1-5; D gene: -; CDR3 protein: CASRRAGIDNQPQHF; CDR3 DNA: TGTGCCAGCAGAAGGGCAGGGATTGACAATCAGCCCCAGCATTTT
clone size: many; CDR3 length: 14; V gene: TRBV4-1; J gene: TRBJ2-1; D gene: -; CDR3 protein: CASSQGTSEDEQFF; CDR3 DNA: TGCGCCAGCAGCCAAGGGACATCTGAGGATGAGCAGTTCTTC
clone size: -; CDR3 length: 15; V gene: TRBV25-1; J gene: TRBJ2-4; D gene: TRBD1; CDR3 protein: CASSEPGDRAGIQYF; CDR3 DNA: TGTGCCAGCAGTGAACCCGGGGACAGGGCGGGCATTCAGTACTTC
clone size: many; CDR3 length: 13; V gene: TRBV7-8; J gene: TRBJ2-7; D gene: -; CDR3 protein: CASSPRRVYEQYF; CDR3 DNA: TGTGCCAGCAGCCCCCGCAGGGTCTACGAGCAGTACTTC
clone size: many; CDR3 length: 13; V gene: TRBV12-3/TRBV12-4; J gene: TRBJ1-2; D gene: -; CDR3 protein: CASSSEINYGYTF; CDR3 DNA: TGTGCCAGCAGTTCCGAGATTAACTATGGCTACACCTTC
clone size: many; CDR3 length: 15; V gene: TRBV9; J gene: TRBJ2-1; D gene: TRBD1; CDR3 protein: CASSVAPGQGNEQFF; CDR3 DNA: TGTGCCAGCAGCGTAGCCCCGGGACAGGGAAACGAGCAGTTCTTC
clone size: medium-sized; CDR3 length: 15; V gene: TRBV27; J gene: TRBJ1-5; D gene: -; CDR3 protein: CASSLGPGSNQPQHF; CDR3 DNA: TGTGCCAGCAGTTTGGGACCTGGGAGCAATCAGCCCCAGCATTTT
clone size: many; CDR3 length: 14; V gene: TRBV10-3; J gene: TRBJ2-6; D gene: -; CDR3 protein: CAISKISGANVLTF; CDR3 DNA: TGTGCCATCAGTAAGATCTCTGGGGCCAACGTCCTGACTTTC
clone size: many; CDR3 length: 15; V gene: TRBV9; J gene: TRBJ2-1; D gene: TRBD2; CDR3 protein: CASSVGPGDYVEQFF; CDR3 DNA: TGTGCCAGCAGCGTAGGGCCTGGGGACTATGTTGAGCAGTTCTTC
clone size: few; CDR3 length: 13; V gene: TRBV5-5; J gene: TRBJ1-5; D gene: -; CDR3 protein: CASSLVRNQPQHF; CDR3 DNA: TGTGCCAGCAGCTTGGTGCGGAATCAGCCCCAGCATTTT
clone size: many; CDR3 length: 14; V gene: TRBV12-3/TRBV12-4; J gene: TRBJ1-5; D gene: -; CDR3 protein: CASSSTDSNQPQHF; CDR3 DNA: TGTGCCAGCAGTTCGACAGATAGCAATCAGCCCCAGCATTTT
clone size: many; CDR3 length: 14; V gene: TRBV5-1; J gene: TRBJ2-1; D gene: -; CDR3 protein: CASSLAAGRYEQFF; CDR3 DNA: TGCGCCAGCAGCTTGGCCGCGGGCAGGTATGAGCAGTTCTTC
clone size: many; CDR3 length: 16; V gene: TRBV4-2; J gene: TRBJ2-1; D gene: TRBD2; CDR3 protein: CASSPTTSGGYNEQFF; CDR3 DNA: TGTGCCAGCAGCCCCACGACTAGCGGGGGATACAATGAGCAGTTCTTC
clone size: many; CDR3 length: 13; V gene: TRBV20-1; J gene: TRBJ1-2; D gene: TRBD1; CDR3 protein: CSARDRDRYGYTF; CDR3 DNA: TGCAGTGCTAGAGATCGGGACAGATATGGCTACACCTTC
clone size: many; CDR3 length: 12; V gene: TRBV5-1; J gene: TRBJ1-6; D gene: -; CDR3 protein: CASSKGDSPLHF; CDR3 DNA: TGCGCCAGCAGCAAGGGGGATTCACCCCTCCACTTT
clone size: many; CDR3 length: 15; V gene: TRBV28; J gene: TRBJ1-5; D gene: -; CDR3 protein: CASSSGRLGNQPQHF; CDR3 DNA: TGTGCCAGCAGTTCCGGACGGCTTGGAAATCAGCCCCAGCATTTT
clone size: many; CDR3 length: 13; V gene: TRBV30; J gene: TRBJ1-1; D gene: -; CDR3 protein: CARSEGYNTEAFF; CDR3 DNA: TGTGCCCGAAGTGAGGGTTACAACACTGAAGCTTTCTTT
clone size: many; CDR3 length: 14; V gene: TRBV20-1; J gene: TRBJ1-4; D gene: -; CDR3 protein: CSASLGPASEKLFF; CDR3 DNA: TGCAGTGCTAGTTTGGGTCCCGCGAGTGAAAAACTGTTTTTT
clone size: many; CDR3 length: 14; V gene: TRBV20-1; J gene: TRBJ2-2; D gene: -; CDR3 protein: CSAFTPTNTGELFF; CDR3 DNA: TGCAGTGCTTTTACACCGACGAACACCGGGGAGCTGTTTTTT
clone size: many; CDR3 length: 18; V gene: TRBV7-3; J gene: TRBJ2-2; D gene: -; CDR3 protein: CASSLKGFGRENTGELFF; CDR3 DNA: TGTGCCAGCAGCTTAAAGGGCTTCGGCAGGGAGAACACCGGGGAGCTGTTTTTT
clone size: many; CDR3 length: 14; V gene: TRBV28; J gene: TRBJ1-4; D gene: TRBD1; CDR3 protein: CASSSGQGDEKLFF; CDR3 DNA: TGTGCCAGCAGTTCCGGACAGGGAGATGAAAAACTGTTTTTT
clone size: few; CDR3 length: 17; V gene: TRBV7-2; J gene: TRBJ2-2; D gene: TRBD2; CDR3 protein: CASSFPGGRSHTGELFF; CDR3 DNA: TGTGCCAGCAGCTTTCCGGGGGGGCGGTCGCACACCGGGGAGCTGTTTTTT
clone size: many; CDR3 length: 11; V gene: TRBV12-3/TRBV12-4; J gene: TRBJ1-1; D gene: TRBD1; CDR3 protein: CASGTGQRAFF; CDR3 DNA: TGTGCCAGTGGGACAGGGCAACGAGCTTTCTTT
clone size: many; CDR3 length: 16; V gene: TRBV2; J gene: TRBJ1-2; D gene: -; CDR3 protein: CASSEARGGPRYGYTF; CDR3 DNA: TGTGCCAGCAGTGAAGCGCGCGGGGGGCCCCGATATGGCTACACCTTC
clone size: many; CDR3 length: 13; V gene: TRBV7-2; J gene: TRBJ2-1; D gene: -; CDR3 protein: CASSFGGSLEQFF; CDR3 DNA: TGTGCCAGCAGCTTCGGGGGTTCCCTTGAGCAGTTCTTC
clone size: many; CDR3 length: 16; V gene: TRBV7-2; J gene: TRBJ2-3; D gene: -; CDR3 protein: CASSLPGASLSDTQYF; CDR3 DNA: TGTGCCAGCAGCTTACCAGGGGCTAGCTTATCGGATACGCAGTATTTT
clone size: medium-sized; CDR3 length: 15; V gene: TRBV11-2; J gene: TRBJ2-4; D gene: -; CDR3 protein: CASSLAGGAKNIQYF; CDR3 DNA: TGTGCCAGCAGCTTAGCTGGGGGGGCGAAAAACATTCAGTACTTC
clone size: many; CDR3 length: 16; V gene: TRBV5-1; J gene: TRBJ2-2; D gene: TRBD1; CDR3 protein: CASSPLTGADTGELFF; CDR3 DNA: TGCGCCAGCAGCCCCCTAACAGGGGCGGACACCGGGGAGCTGTTTTTT
clone size: many; CDR3 length: 16; V gene: TRBV28; J gene: TRBJ2-1; D gene: TRBD1; CDR3 protein: CASRVRTGAAYNEQFF; CDR3 DNA: TGTGCCAGCAGGGTTAGGACAGGGGCAGCCTACAATGAGCAGTTCTTC
clone size: many; CDR3 length: 12; V gene: TRBV18; J gene: TRBJ2-5; D gene: -; CDR3 protein: CASSPTVETQYF; CDR3 DNA: TGTGCCAGCTCACCGACCGTGGAGACCCAGTACTTC
clone size: many; CDR3 length: 14; V gene: TRBV12-3/TRBV12-4; J gene: TRBJ2-4; D gene: -; CDR3 protein: CASGYQGSKNIQYF; CDR3 DNA: TGTGCCAGCGGGTACCAGGGTTCCAAAAACATTCAGTACTTC
clone size: many; CDR3 length: 19; V gene: TRBV7-6; J gene: TRBJ2-3; D gene: -; CDR3 protein: CASSLGGLRGGHWTDTQYF; CDR3 DNA: TGTGCCAGCAGCTTAGGCGGGTTGAGGGGGGGCCATTGGACAGATACGCAGTATTTT
clone size: many; CDR3 length: 13; V gene: TRBV11-2; J gene: TRBJ2-7; D gene: -; CDR3 protein: CASSLGVFYEQYF; CDR3 DNA: TGTGCCAGCAGCTTAGGAGTGTTTTACGAGCAGTACTTC
clone size: many; CDR3 length: 16; V gene: TRBV7-8; J gene: TRBJ1-3; D gene: TRBD1; CDR3 protein: CASSSQGGSSGNTIYF; CDR3 DNA: TGTGCCAGCAGCTCCCAGGGGGGGAGCTCTGGAAACACCATATATTTT
clone size: medium-sized; CDR3 length: 14; V gene: TRBV5-1; J gene: TRBJ2-7; D gene: -; CDR3 protein: CASSLAQGSYEQYF; CDR3 DNA: TGCGCCAGCAGCTTGGCACAGGGAAGCTACGAGCAGTACTTC
clone size: many; CDR3 length: 14; V gene: TRBV3-1; J gene: TRBJ1-6; D gene: TRBD1; CDR3 protein: CASREQGGGSPLHF; CDR3 DNA: TGTGCCAGCAGAGAACAGGGGGGAGGGTCACCCCTCCACTTT
clone size: many; CDR3 length: 17; V gene: TRBV5-4; J gene: TRBJ2-2; D gene: TRBD2; CDR3 protein: CASWTGTSGTNTGELFF; CDR3 DNA: TGTGCCAGCTGGACAGGGACTAGCGGGACGAACACCGGGGAGCTGTTTTTT
clone size: many; CDR3 length: 15; V gene: TRBV24-1; J gene: TRBJ2-1; D gene: -; CDR3 protein: CATSDAALSYNEQFF; CDR3 DNA: TGTGCCACCAGTGATGCGGCATTATCCTACAATGAGCAGTTCTTC
clone size: many; CDR3 length: 16; V gene: TRBV12-3/TRBV12-4; J gene: TRBJ2-3; D gene: TRBD1; CDR3 protein: CASSLLQGLVTDTQYF; CDR3 DNA: TGTGCCAGCAGTCTACTACAGGGGTTGGTCACAGATACGCAGTATTTT